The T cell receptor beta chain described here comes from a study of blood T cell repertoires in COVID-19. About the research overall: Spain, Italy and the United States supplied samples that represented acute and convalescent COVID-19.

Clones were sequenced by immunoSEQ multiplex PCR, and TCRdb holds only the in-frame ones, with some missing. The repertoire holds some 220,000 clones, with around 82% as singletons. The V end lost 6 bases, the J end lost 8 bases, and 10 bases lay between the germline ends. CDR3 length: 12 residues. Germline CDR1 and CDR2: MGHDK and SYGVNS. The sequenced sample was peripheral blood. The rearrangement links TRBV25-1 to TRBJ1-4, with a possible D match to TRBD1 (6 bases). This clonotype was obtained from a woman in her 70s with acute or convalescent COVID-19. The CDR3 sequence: CASRQGTEKLFF. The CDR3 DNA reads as TGTGCCAGCAGGCAAGGGACAGAAAAACTGTTTTTT. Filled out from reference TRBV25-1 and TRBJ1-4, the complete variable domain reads EADIYQTPRYLVIGTGKKITLECSQTMGHDKMYWYQQDPGMELHLIHYSYGVNSTEKGDLSSESTVSRIRTEHFPLTLESARPSHTSQYLCASRQGTEKLFFGSGTQLSVL.